This T cell receptor (beta chain) derives from a study of blood T cell repertoires in COVID-19. Generated by immunoSEQ multiplex PCR, the TCRdb table keeps only in-frame clones and is missing some. The table shows some 95,000 clones, with roughly 72% occurring only once. Germline assignment: CDR1 SGHRS and CDR2 YFSETQ. The V and J ends lost 0 bases and 1 base respectively, with 7 bases between them. This CDR3 has 14 residues. V gene TRBV5-1 combines with J gene TRBJ1-1; D may be TRBD1 (5 bases). The clonotype originates from a man between 65 and 80 years old with acute or convalescent COVID-19. The sample taken for sequencing was peripheral blood. DNA for the CDR3: TGCGCCAGCAGCTTGGACAGGCCGAACACTGAAGCTTTCTTT. Encoded protein: CASSLDRPNTEAFF.